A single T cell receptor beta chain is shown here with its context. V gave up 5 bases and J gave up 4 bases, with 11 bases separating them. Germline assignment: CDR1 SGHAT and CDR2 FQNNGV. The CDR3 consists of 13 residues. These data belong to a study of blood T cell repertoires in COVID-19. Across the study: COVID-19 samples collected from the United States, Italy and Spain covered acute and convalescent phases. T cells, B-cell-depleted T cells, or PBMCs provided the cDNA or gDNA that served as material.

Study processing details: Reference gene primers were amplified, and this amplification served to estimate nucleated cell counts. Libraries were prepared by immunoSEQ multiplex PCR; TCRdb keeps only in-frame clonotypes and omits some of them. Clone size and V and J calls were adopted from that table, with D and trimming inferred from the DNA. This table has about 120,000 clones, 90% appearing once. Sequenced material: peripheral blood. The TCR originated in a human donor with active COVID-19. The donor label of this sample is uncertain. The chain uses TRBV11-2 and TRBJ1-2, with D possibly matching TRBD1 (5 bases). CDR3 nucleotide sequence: TGTGCCAGCAGCGAACCCGGGGGCTATGGCTACACCTTC. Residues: CASSEPGGYGYTF. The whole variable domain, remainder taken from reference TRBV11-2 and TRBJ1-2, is EAGVAQSPRYKIIEKRQSVAFWCNPISGHATLYWYQQILGQGPKLLIQFQNNGVVDDSQLPKDRFSAERLKGVDSTLKIQPAKLEDSAVYLCASSEPGGYGYTFGSGTRLTVV.